This TCR beta chain was found in a study of blood T cell repertoires in COVID-19. Germline CDR1 reads SGHVT; CDR2 reads SQSDAQ. The CDR3 covers 14 residues. Between the trimmed V and J ends, which lost 7 bases and 1 base, there was a span of 11 bases. Sequencing was performed with immunoSEQ multiplex PCR; in TCRdb, only in-frame clones are kept and a portion is missing. Here the sample spans about 240,000 clones, 87% being singletons. Clinical histories supplied by participants themselves formed the basis of cohort assignment. The specimen was PBMCs or T cells enriched from blood (not recorded which). The sequence derives from a woman in her 30s with acute COVID-19. The chain is built from TRBV7-4 and TRBJ1-3; D call uncertain. CDR3 region: CASTLRRSGNTIYF. The DNA for the CDR3 is TGTGCCAGCACCTTGAGGAGGTCTGGAAACACCATATATTTT.